This T cell receptor (beta chain) is from a study of control samples from healthy donors and cancer patients. There are 14 residues in the CDR3. V trimming: 5 bases; J trimming: 5 bases; junction bases outside the gene matches: 8. CDR1 and CDR2 (germline): MNHNS, SASEGT. Measured with immunoSEQ multiplex PCR; TCRdb has only the in-frame clones, and not every one. The sample consists of tens of thousands of clones, nearly 90% of them appearing once. The sequenced material came from PBMCs. The clonotype comes from a man between 60 and 75 years old with colorectal cancer. V gene TRBV6-1 combines with J gene TRBJ2-5; TRBD2 matches 7 bases. The CDR3 loop reads CASSQPPAGETQYF. The CDR3 DNA reads TGTGCCAGCAGTCAACCGCCAGCGGGGGAGACCCAGTACTTC.